Listed here are 27 T cell receptor beta chains from one sample, sequenced in a study of shared clonotypes between healthy human individuals (dated by TCRdb to the early 2020s). Library prep was done by the immunoSEQ multiplex PCR assay. TCRdb retrieved this table from immuneACCESS and kept in-frame rearrangements only. Not all clones are present; in checked studies, unresolved V genes account for under half, and no reason is known for the remainder. This sample has over a million clones in its table, and more than 95% of those were observed once. 1% to 1.5% of the sample rests with the top ten. Sequencing was performed on naive CD4+ T cells sorted from blood. According to the study, the label for this sample's cell subset or site signals: CD45RA+ positively selected. These receptors came from a man aged 30 to 45 in good health.

This clone was seen a few times. The chain is built from TRBV7-3 and TRBJ2-1; TRBD2 agrees at 7 bases. The CDR3 is made up of 14 amino acids. V was clipped by 6 bases and J by 8 bases; unmatched bases: 10. CDR1 SGHTA and CDR2 FQGTGA come from the germline V gene. CDR3 amino acids: CASRLAGEGHEQFF. The CDR3 DNA follows: TGTGCCAGCAGATTGGCGGGAGAGGGGCATGAGCAGTTCTTC. Together with reference TRBV7-3 and TRBJ2-1, the CDR3 gives the full variable domain: GAGVSQTPSNKVTEKGKYVELRCDPISGHTALYWYRQSLGQGPEFLIYFQGTGAADDSGLPNDRFFAVRPEGSVSTLKIQRTERGDSAVYLCASRLAGEGHEQFFGPGTRLTVL.

The rearrangement links TRBV5-1 to TRBJ1-4; D is unclear. Germline CDR1 reads SGHRS; CDR2 reads YFSETQ. CDR3 length: 14 amino acids. Trimming took off 1 base at V and 0 bases at J, with 4 bases between the two ends. The CDR3 sequence: CASSLRATNEKLFF. CDR3 nucleotide sequence: TGCGCCAGCAGCTTGAGAGCAACTAATGAAAAACTGTTTTTT. Complete variable domain (other parts from reference TRBV5-1 and TRBJ1-4): KAGVTQTPRYLIKTRGQQVTLSCSPISGHRSVSWYQQTPGQGLQFLFEYFSETQRNKGNFPGRFSGRQFSNSRSEMNVSTLELGDSALYLCASSLRATNEKLFFGSGTQLSVL.

This clone was found once. This rearrangement joins TRBV6-1 to TRBJ2-7; 9 positions match TRBD1. The V gene's germline CDR1 is MNHNS and CDR2 SASEGT. Losses at the gene ends were 5 bases for V and 2 bases for J; bases not matched to a gene: 4. The length of the CDR3 is 14 residues. The chain's CDR3 is CASSLRDRAYEQYF. The CDR3 DNA sequence: TGTGCCAGCAGTCTCCGGGACAGGGCCTACGAGCAGTACTTC.

The V gene is TRBV11-2, the J gene TRBJ2-7, with D hard to call. Between the trimmed V and J ends, which lost 4 bases and 7 bases, there was a span of 11 bases. This CDR3 has 12 amino acids. CDR1 is SGHAT and CDR2 is FQNNGV in the germline V gene. CDR3 in amino acids: CASSSALGEQYF. The DNA of the CDR3 is TGTGCCAGCAGCTCGGCCCTCGGGGAGCAGTACTTC.

This chain connects TRBV19 to TRBJ2-3, with 13 bases fitting TRBD2. V shed 3 bases, J shed 2 bases, and the junction held 8 bases outside the gene matches. The CDR3 is 18 amino acids. Germline CDR1 reads LNHDA; CDR2 reads SQIVND (reference sequence). CDR3 sequence (DNA): TGTGCCAGTAGTATCCGGAAGGGGACTAGCGGGAACACAGATACGCAGTATTTT. Protein sequence: CASSIRKGTSGNTDTQYF.

The chain couples TRBV19 to TRBJ2-7; D is possibly TRBD2 (6 bases). The CDR3 has 15 amino acids. The V end lost 2 bases, the J end lost 1 base, and 12 bases lay between the germline ends. The germline CDR1 and CDR2 sequences are LNHDA and SQIVND (reference sequence). CDR3 sequence reads: CASSIRGAPSYEQYF. In DNA form, the CDR3 reads TGTGCCAGTAGTATACGCGGGGCACCATCCTACGAGCAGTACTTC. The entire variable domain, with the rest obtained from reference TRBV19 and TRBJ2-7, is as follows: DGGITQSPKYLFRKEGQNVTLSCEQNLNHDAMYWYRQDPGQGLRLIYYSQIVNDFQKGDIAEGYSVSREKKESFPLTVTSAQKNPTAFYLCASSIRGAPSYEQYFGPGTRLTVT.

The J gene is TRBJ2-3, the V gene TRBV15, with TRBD1 matching over 9 bases. The germline V gene encodes CDR1 LNHNV and CDR2 YYDKDF (reference sequence). CDR3 length: 18 residues. Trimming removed 1 base from V and 5 bases from J; junction bases left unmatched: 13. CDR3 protein: CATSRGVSPGTGIDTQYF. For the CDR3, the DNA is TGTGCCACCAGCAGAGGAGTGTCCCCCGGGACAGGGATAGATACGCAGTATTTT. Using reference TRBV15 and TRBJ2-3 for the parts outside the CDR3, the full variable domain is DAMVIQNPRYQVTQFGKPVTLSCSQTLNHNVMYWYQQKSSQAPKLLFHYYDKDFNNEADTPDNFQSRRPNTSFCFLDIRSPGLGDTAMYLCATSRGVSPGTGIDTQYFGPGTRLTVL.

This chain uses TRBV9 with TRBJ2-3; no definite D call. V dropped 4 bases and J dropped 1 base, with 7 bases sitting between them. The CDR3 is 13 amino acids. CDR1 SGDLS and CDR2 YYNGEE come from the germline V gene. The DNA for the CDR3 is TGTGCCAGCAGCCCCCTACGCACAGATACGCAGTATTTT. This encodes CASSPLRTDTQYF.

This chain joins TRBV5-1 and TRBJ2-1; D assignment may be TRBD1 or TRBD2 (5 bases each). From germline, CDR1 is SGHRS and CDR2 YFSETQ. The CDR3 loop spans 14 amino acids. Trimming pared 7 bases from V and 1 base from J, leaving 12 bases between. CDR3 in DNA: TGCGCCAGCGGGGCGGGCATATCCTACAATGAGCAGTTCTTC. Translating gives CASGAGISYNEQFF.

The chain recombines TRBV30 with TRBJ1-1, with D uncertain. There are 14 residues in the CDR3. Germline CDR1 is GTSNPN and CDR2 is SVGIG (reference sequence). V was clipped by 0 bases and J by 1 base, with 9 bases between them. CDR3 coding DNA: TGTGCCTGGAGTGTACTGTCGGGGAACACTGAAGCTTTCTTT. It codes for CAWSVLSGNTEAFF.

The chain recombines TRBV6-5 with TRBJ1-1; 7 bases fit TRBD1. With 5 bases clipped from V and 2 bases from J, the junction kept 8 bases outside the gene matches. The CDR3 length is 15 residues. Germline V gives CDR1 MNHEY, CDR2 SVGAGI. In DNA, the CDR3 is TGTGCCAGCAGTGCAAAGGGGGCGGGTAACACTGAAGCTTTCTTT. It specifies CASSAKGAGNTEAFF.

DNA for the CDR3: TGTGCCAGCAGCCCTATGGACGGGATCTACGAGCAGTACTTC. Amino acids: CASSPMDGIYEQYF. This chain connects TRBV9 to TRBJ2-7; possibly TRBD2 for D (5 bases). V was pared by 4 bases and J by 3 bases, with 14 bases between. This CDR3 contains 14 residues. Germline V lookup: CDR1 SGDLS, CDR2 YYNGEE.

The chain recombines TRBV18 with TRBJ2-5, with 16 bases fitting TRBD2. With V trimmed by 0 bases and J by 2 bases, 3 bases remained unmatched. Germline loops: CDR1 KGHSH, CDR2 LQKENI. The CDR3 sequence is 18 residues long. CDR3 residues: CASSPPGLAGGGQETQYF. Written as DNA, the CDR3 is TGTGCCAGCTCACCACCGGGACTAGCGGGAGGGGGTCAAGAGACCCAGTACTTC.

V gene TRBV10-3 combines with J gene TRBJ2-7; 7 bases line up with TRBD1. The trim removed 10 bases at V and 5 bases at J, leaving 11 bases unmatched. CDR1 ENHRY and CDR2 SYGVKD come from the germline V gene. The length of the CDR3 is 13 residues. The CDR3, as DNA: TGTGCCACAGGGTTTACAGGGGCGGACGAGCAGTACTTC. Protein product: CATGFTGADEQYF.

The chain combines TRBV14 with TRBJ2-1; 7 positions agree with TRBD2. CDR3 size: 14 residues. V was pared by 4 bases and J by 10 bases, with 10 bases of the junction left unmatched. CDR1 SGHDN and CDR2 FVKESK come from the germline V gene. CDR3 residues: CASSPSSGGREQFF. The CDR3 DNA sequence: TGTGCCAGCAGCCCCTCCAGCGGCGGGAGAGAGCAGTTCTTC.

This chain joins TRBV5-5 and TRBJ2-7; unclear D gene. The ends were cut back, 0 bases at V and 0 bases at J, with 10 bases in the middle. This CDR3 is built from 15 residues. From germline, CDR1 is SGHKS and CDR2 YYEKEE (reference sequence). The CDR3 DNA follows: TGTGCCAGCAGCTTGGCCCCTGGCCTCTCCTACGAGCAGTACTTC. It codes for CASSLAPGLSYEQYF.

V and J are TRBV2 and TRBJ2-7; D is unresolved. V shed 7 bases and J shed 1 base, with 20 bases lying between them. The CDR3 consists of 16 residues. CDR1 and CDR2 from the germline V gene are SNHLY and FYNNEI. The CDR3 reads CASTVDDPRISYEQYF. CDR3 nucleotides: TGTGCCAGCACAGTAGATGATCCCAGGATATCCTACGAGCAGTACTTC.

The genes are TRBV19 and TRBJ2-1; D not certain. The germline V gene encodes CDR1 LNHDA and CDR2 SQIVND (reference sequence). V was cut by 5 bases and J by 6 bases, with 8 bases left in between. The CDR3 totals 12 residues. CDR3: CASSFLSNEQFF. The CDR3 DNA is TGTGCCAGTAGTTTCCTATCCAATGAGCAGTTCTTC.

V and J are TRBV2 and TRBJ2-1; 16 positions agree with TRBD2. This CDR3 comprises 18 residues. Trimming at V came to 6 bases and at J to 6 bases, leaving 11 bases not matched to a gene. Germline V gene lookup returns CDR1 SNHLY and CDR2 FYNNEI. In DNA, the CDR3 is TGTGCCAGCAGAACAGTAGGGACTAGCGGGAGGGGGGGCAATGAGCAGTTCTTC. It encodes CASRTVGTSGRGGNEQFF.

About this clone itself: This specimen includes other DNA sequences encoding the same CDR3. This sequence joins TRBV20-1 and TRBJ1-2; the D gene is possibly TRBD1 (5 bases). Germline V CDR1 and CDR2: DFQATT, SNEGSKA (reference sequence). The CDR3 contains 11 residues. Trimming stripped 0 bases from V and 8 bases from J, with 7 bases between. In DNA, the CDR3 is TGCAGTGCTAGAGATGGGGGAGGCTACACCTTC. It is translated as CSARDGGGYTF.

This chain joins TRBV5-6 and TRBJ2-1, with 8 bases matching TRBD2. In germline, CDR1 is SGHDT, CDR2 YYEEEE. This CDR3 contains 13 residues. The J segment lost 6 bases and the V segment lost 7 bases, leaving 6 bases of the junction unmatched. The CDR3 coding sequence is TGTGCCAGCGGGTTAGCGGGAACCAATGAGCAGTTCTTC. Translated, it gives CASGLAGTNEQFF.

The CDR3 DNA sequence: TGTGCCAGCAGGCTTAGCGGGATAAGGTACAATGAGCAGTTCTTC. Amino acids: CASRLSGIRYNEQFF. The chain is built from TRBV6-7 and TRBJ2-1, with 8 nucleotides matching TRBD2. TRBV6-7 is an ORF; its function is uncertain. The CDR3 is 15 residues long. V was clipped by 6 bases and J by 4 bases; unmatched bases: 8.

The chain carries TRBV2 and TRBJ2-7, with 8 nucleotides matching TRBD2. Germline assignment: CDR1 SNHLY and CDR2 FYNNEI. The CDR3 runs to 15 residues. After removal of 2 bases from V and 3 bases from J, the junction contained 6 bases not matched to a gene. The CDR3 DNA follows: TGTGCCAGCAGTGAAACTAGCGGAGCCCTCTACGAGCAGTACTTC. Translating it yields CASSETSGALYEQYF. The full variable domain, with the rest looked up from reference TRBV2 and TRBJ2-7, is EPEVTQTPSHQVTQMGQEVILRCVPISNHLYFYWYRQILGQKVEFLVSFYNNEISEKSEIFDDQFSVERPDGSNFTLKIRSTKLEDSAMYFCASSETSGALYEQYFGPGTRLTVT.

The rearrangement joins TRBV23-1 to TRBJ2-5; D is ambiguous. TRBV23-1 is noted as an ORF with a role that remains uncertain. This CDR3 contains 16 residues. Trimming left V 0 bases short and J 4 bases short, with 15 bases between. CDR3 region: CASSQSFYLRVETQYF. In nucleotides, the CDR3 is TGCGCCAGCAGTCAATCGTTTTACTTACGGGTAGAGACCCAGTACTTC.

The rearrangement joins TRBV9 to TRBJ2-1; 14 nucleotides align to TRBD2. Germline loops: CDR1 SGDLS, CDR2 YYNGEE. CDR3 length: 15 residues. The trim removed 3 bases at V and 7 bases at J, leaving 3 bases unmatched. The CDR3 DNA reads TGTGCCAGCAGCGAGGGACTAGCGGGAGAAAATGAGCAGTTCTTC. Translated, it gives CASSEGLAGENEQFF.

This rearrangement joins TRBV5-1 to TRBJ2-7; D might be TRBD1 or TRBD2, each matching 5 bases. Germline values: CDR1 SGHRS, CDR2 YFSETQ. V lost 2 bases and J lost 2, with 14 bases in between. The CDR3 totals 15 residues. The DNA for the CDR3 is TGCGCCAGCAGCTTCGGGGCGCAAGGGCCCTACGAGCAGTACTTC. This codes for CASSFGAQGPYEQYF.

The V call is TRBV5-3, the J call TRBJ2-3; 10 bases line up with TRBD2. TRBV5-3 is classed as an ORF, of uncertain function. V shed 4 bases, J shed 1 base, and the junction held 12 bases outside the gene matches. The CDR3 extends over 18 amino acids. Here the CDR3 DNA reads TGTGCCAGAAGCCCGAAGAAGGGACTAGCGACTCGCACAGATACGCAGTATTTT. It translates to CARSPKKGLATRTDTQYF.